Below are 17 T cell receptor beta chains sequenced from a single sample in a study of siplizumab effects on memory and regulatory T cells. Clones were read by immunoSEQ multiplex PCR, and TCRdb kept only the in-frame ones, dropping some. The sample holds over 60,000 clones, about 89% seen once. The source material was CD8+ T cells sorted from blood. The receptors derive from a human donor in good health.

This sequence joins TRBV6-1 and TRBJ2-7; 8 bases agree with TRBD1. Per the germline V gene, CDR1 is MNHNS and CDR2 is SASEGT. V trimming: 1 base; J trimming: 2 bases; junction bases outside the gene matches: 7. This CDR3 comprises 16 residues. CDR3 nucleotide sequence: TGTGCCAGCAGTGAAGAAGAGTCAGGGGGCACCTACGAGCAGTACTTC. This translates into CASSEEESGGTYEQYF.

V gene TRBV13 combines with J gene TRBJ2-7; the D gene is possibly TRBD2 (5 bases). CDR3 length equals 13 residues. Germline V gene data show CDR1 as PRHDT and CDR2 as FYEKMQ (reference sequence). V lost 5 bases and J lost 3, with 11 bases in between. The CDR3 coding sequence is TGTGCCAGCAGCGCGGGCTCGGGCTACGAGCAGTACTTC. Amino acid sequence: CASSAGSGYEQYF.

This sequence joins TRBV9 and TRBJ1-6; D is ambiguous. The ends were cut back, 4 bases at V and 6 bases at J, with 17 bases in the middle. Germline values: CDR1 SGDLS, CDR2 YYNGEE. The CDR3 extends over 16 amino acids. CDR3 DNA: TGTGCCAGCAGCTTTTCGGGTGGAGACCCTAATTCACCCCTCCACTTT. Protein sequence: CASSFSGGDPNSPLHF.

This chain uses TRBV5-8 with TRBJ2-5; 7 nucleotides agree with TRBD1. The CDR3 has 15 amino acids. Looked up from germline, CDR1 is SGHTS and CDR2 is YDEGEE. With V trimmed by 4 bases and J by 1 base, 7 bases remained unmatched. CDR3 in amino acids: CASSHIRDSQETQYF. CDR3 DNA sequence: TGTGCCAGCAGCCACATACGGGACAGCCAAGAGACCCAGTACTTC.

This sequence joins TRBV7-2 and TRBJ2-7, with D unclear. The length of the CDR3 is 17 residues. Trimming shortened V by 1 base and J by 2 bases, and 18 bases separated the two germline ends. Germline V lookup: CDR1 SGHTA, CDR2 FQGNSA. The CDR3 DNA is TGTGCCAGCAGCTTAGAATCGAACAGCCTGATAACCTACGAGCAGTACTTC. Protein: CASSLESNSLITYEQYF.

The chain has TRBV9 and TRBJ2-7; TRBD1 matches 8 bases. Germline V gene lookup returns CDR1 SGDLS and CDR2 YYNGEE. The CDR3 contains 12 residues. With 3 bases clipped from V and 5 bases from J, the junction kept 1 base outside the gene matches. CDR3 region: CASSGQGNEQYF. The CDR3 nucleotides are TGTGCCAGCAGCGGACAGGGGAACGAGCAGTACTTC.

This clone occurred a few times. V gene TRBV7-9 combines with J gene TRBJ2-7; D call uncertain. The CDR3 spans 15 residues. Germline V gene data show CDR1 as SEHNR and CDR2 as FQNEAQ (reference sequence). V was cut by 1 base and J by 5 bases, with 15 bases left in between. The CDR3 spells CASSLDWSSGDEQYF. In DNA, the CDR3 is TGTGCCAGCAGCTTAGACTGGTCATCTGGCGACGAGCAGTACTTC. The entire variable domain, with the rest obtained from reference TRBV7-9 and TRBJ2-7, is as follows: DTGVSQNPRHKITKRGQNVTFRCDPISEHNRLYWYRQTLGQGPEFLTYFQNEAQLEKSRLLSDRFSAERPKGSFSTLEIQRTEQGDSAMYLCASSLDWSSGDEQYFGPGTRLTVT.

The J gene is TRBJ1-2, the V gene TRBV7-9; D possibly corresponds to TRBD1 (5 bases). The CDR3 length is 17 residues. The V and J ends lost 4 bases and 2 bases respectively, with 20 bases between them. The germline V gene encodes CDR1 SEHNR and CDR2 FQNEAQ (reference sequence). In nucleotides, the CDR3 is TGTGCCAGCAGCTCCCCCTTATCAGAAGGGGAGAACTATGGCTACACCTTC. The encoded protein is CASSSPLSEGENYGYTF.

This chain joins TRBV11-2 and TRBJ2-7; weak D call: TRBD1 (6 bases). The CDR3 has 13 residues. Germline CDR1 is SGHAT and CDR2 is FQNNGV. V lost 5 bases and J 3 bases, leaving 11 bases between the germline ends. The CDR3 reads CASSEPGHYEQYF. The DNA for the CDR3 is TGTGCCAGCAGCGAGCCGGGACACTACGAGCAGTACTTC.

This chain connects TRBV2 to TRBJ1-1; no clear D. V lost 11 bases, J lost 1 base, and 14 bases lay in between. The CDR3 has 13 residues. CDR1 is SNHLY, CDR2 FYNNEI, per germline. The CDR3 DNA sequence: TGTGCCGCACCAGGAGTAACGAACACTGAAGCTTTCTTT. Translating it yields CAAPGVTNTEAFF.

The rearrangement links TRBV28 to TRBJ1-1; D remains unclear. The length of the CDR3 is 14 residues. V lost 3 bases, J lost 4 bases, and 12 bases lay in between. CDR1 and CDR2 from the germline V gene are MDHEN and SYDVKM. CDR3 residues: CASSFAGAGTEAFF. The CDR3 DNA reads as TGTGCCAGCAGTTTCGCGGGCGCGGGCACTGAAGCTTTCTTT.

This chain links TRBV11-2 with TRBJ1-6; no clear D gene. The CDR3 length is 15 residues. Germline V CDR1 and CDR2: SGHAT, FQNNGV. Trimming took 1 base from V and 8 from J, leaving 12 bases between them. CDR3 coding DNA: TGTGCCAGCAGCTTAGCAGGCAACCAGGATTCACCCCTCCACTTT. This gives the protein CASSLAGNQDSPLHF.

V and J are TRBV6-6 and TRBJ1-1; D remains ambiguous. The length of the CDR3 is 16 residues. In germline, CDR1 is MNHNY, CDR2 SVGAGI (reference sequence). Trimming shortened V by 0 bases and J by 1 base, and 12 bases separated the two germline ends. CDR3 DNA: TGTGCCAGCAGTTACTCGAGCCACAGAGAGAACACTGAAGCTTTCTTT. Translation gives CASSYSSHRENTEAFF.

The chain's CDR3 is CASTAGISNTGELFF. The CDR3 nucleotides read TGTGCCAGCACGGCAGGGATTAGTAACACCGGGGAGCTGTTTTTT. The rearrangement uses TRBV9 and TRBJ2-2; D is perhaps TRBD1 (5 bases). The V gene lost 6 bases and the J gene lost 2 bases, with 14 bases spanning the gap. Germline CDR1 SGDLS, CDR2 YYNGEE. This CDR3 contains 15 residues.

V is TRBV5-6 and J is TRBJ2-1; perhaps TRBD2 as D (7 bases). There are 15 residues in the CDR3. Per the germline V gene, CDR1 is SGHDT and CDR2 is YYEEEE. Trimming took 4 bases from V and 5 from J, leaving 16 bases between them. The CDR3 coding sequence is TGTGCCAGCAGCGCGGGGGTGGGACAAAACAATGAGCAGTTCTTC. This codes for CASSAGVGQNNEQFF.

This clone was detected many times. This chain joins TRBV19 and TRBJ1-1, with 7 bases aligning to TRBD1. The CDR3 runs to 15 residues. The ends lost 0 bases at V and 0 bases at J; junction bases unmatched: 1. CDR1 and CDR2 (germline): LNHDA, SQIVND (reference sequence). DNA for the CDR3: TGTGCCAGTAGTATAGAGGGACAGATGAACACTGAAGCTTTCTTT. Protein: CASSIEGQMNTEAFF.

The genes are TRBV9 and TRBJ2-7; TRBD1 agrees at 9 bases. CDR1 is SGDLS, CDR2 YYNGEE, per germline. The CDR3 has 14 residues. With V trimmed by 5 bases and J by 2 bases, 5 bases remained unmatched. CDR3 residues: CASSLGQGAYEQYF. The CDR3 DNA reads TGTGCCAGCAGTTTGGGACAGGGAGCCTACGAGCAGTACTTC.